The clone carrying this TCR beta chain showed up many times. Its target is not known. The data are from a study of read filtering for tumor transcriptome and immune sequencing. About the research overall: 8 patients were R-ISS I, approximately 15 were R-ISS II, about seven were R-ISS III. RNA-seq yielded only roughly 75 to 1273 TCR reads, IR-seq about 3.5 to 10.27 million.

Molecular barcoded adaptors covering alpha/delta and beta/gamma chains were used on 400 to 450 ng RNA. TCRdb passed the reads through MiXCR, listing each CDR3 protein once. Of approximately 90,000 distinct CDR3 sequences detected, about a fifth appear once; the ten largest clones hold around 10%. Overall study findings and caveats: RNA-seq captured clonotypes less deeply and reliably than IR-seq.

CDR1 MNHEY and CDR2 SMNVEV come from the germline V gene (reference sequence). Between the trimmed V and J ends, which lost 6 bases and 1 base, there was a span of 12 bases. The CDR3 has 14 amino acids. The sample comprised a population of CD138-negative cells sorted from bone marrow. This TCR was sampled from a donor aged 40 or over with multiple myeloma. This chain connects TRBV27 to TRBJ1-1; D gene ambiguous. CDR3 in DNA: TGTGCCAGCAGCAAGGCCGCTCCGAACACTGAAGCTTTCTTT. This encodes CASSKAAPNTEAFF.